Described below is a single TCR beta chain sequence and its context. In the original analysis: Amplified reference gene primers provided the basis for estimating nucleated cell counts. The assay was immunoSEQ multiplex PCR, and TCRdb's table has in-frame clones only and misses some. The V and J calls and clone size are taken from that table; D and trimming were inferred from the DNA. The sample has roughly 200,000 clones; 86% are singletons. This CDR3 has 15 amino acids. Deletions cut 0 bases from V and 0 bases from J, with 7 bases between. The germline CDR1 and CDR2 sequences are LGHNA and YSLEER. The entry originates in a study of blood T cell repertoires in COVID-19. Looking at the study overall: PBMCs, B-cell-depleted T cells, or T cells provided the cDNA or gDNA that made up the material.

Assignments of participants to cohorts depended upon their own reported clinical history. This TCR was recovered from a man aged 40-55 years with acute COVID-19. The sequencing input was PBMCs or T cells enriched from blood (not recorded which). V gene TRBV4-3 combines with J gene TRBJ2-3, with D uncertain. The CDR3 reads CASSQEEPSTDTQYF. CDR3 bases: TGCGCCAGCAGCCAAGAGGAGCCTAGCACAGATACGCAGTATTTT.